This record looks at one T cell receptor (beta chain) sequence and its context. The antigen is not known. MiXCR, applied by TCRdb to the 5' RACE reads, yields one record per CDR3 protein. The sample includes 220,000 or so distinct CDR3 sequences, over 9.5% of them seen just once. The data were taken from a study of CD8 T cells in ankylosing spondylitis. Regarding the study as a whole: In the blood and synovial fluid of reactive arthritis, some motif variants had been previously reported. According to the report, clones linked to the disease were significantly enriched in matched synovial fluid samples taken from ankylosing spondylitis patients. A TCR beta motif of eight or nine highly homologous variants seemed to mark ankylosing spondylitis blood.

Trimming pared 9 bases from V and 0 bases from J, leaving 9 bases between. CDR3 length equals 13 residues. CDR1 and CDR2 from the germline V gene are LGHDT and YNNKEL (reference sequence). The chain carries TRBV3-1 and TRBJ1-3; D gene uncertain. Sample: blood, either unsorted or a sorted T cell fraction (not recorded which). This clonotype was obtained from a male donor with ankylosing spondylitis or in good health (not recorded which). CDR3 loop: CASSPNSGNTIYF. CDR3 bases: TGTGCCAGTTCCCCCAACTCTGGAAACACCATATATTTT.